This passage covers 19 T cell receptor beta chains from one sample sequenced in a study of PD-1 blockade in classical Hodgkin lymphoma. The data were produced by immunoSEQ multiplex PCR, yet TCRdb's version contains in-frame clones alone and is incomplete. The sample includes 20,000 to 25,000 clones, less than 75% of them seen just once. There was relapse after autologous stem cell transplantation in every patient, and there was variation in brentuximab vedotin exposure. The sample consisted of peripheral blood mononuclear cells (PBMCs), taken before the second cycle of nivolumab. Receptors originate from a human donor with classical Hodgkin lymphoma.

V and J are TRBV27 and TRBJ1-2; 7 nucleotides agree with TRBD1. The CDR3 runs to 15 residues. V dropped 5 bases and J dropped 3; count of bases not matched to a gene: 9. The germline gives CDR1 MNHEY, CDR2 SMNVEV (reference sequence). CDR3 residues: CASSAQTGTHYGYTF. The CDR3 DNA reads TGTGCCAGCAGTGCCCAGACAGGGACACACTATGGCTACACCTTC.

This chain links TRBV27 with TRBJ2-1, with 10 nucleotides matching TRBD2. This CDR3 has 15 residues. The germline V gene encodes CDR1 MNHEY and CDR2 SMNVEV (reference sequence). V shed 6 bases, J shed 9 bases, and the junction held 11 bases outside the gene matches. The CDR3 here is CASSYQAGGPFEQFF. The DNA for the CDR3 is TGTGCCAGCAGCTACCAAGCGGGAGGGCCATTTGAGCAGTTCTTC.

The chain links TRBV27 to TRBJ2-1; tentatively, D is TRBD2 (5 bases). The germline CDR1 and CDR2 sequences are MNHEY and SMNVEV (reference sequence). The CDR3 loop spans 13 amino acids. The V gene lost 4 bases and the J gene lost 5 bases, with 9 bases spanning the gap. CDR3 DNA sequence: TGTGCCAGCAGTTCCCGGGGAAACAATGAGCAGTTCTTC. This sequence encodes CASSSRGNNEQFF.

In its sample, this clone was seen a few times. The chain uses TRBV7-9 and TRBJ2-5; 15 nucleotides line up with TRBD2. Germline V gives CDR1 SEHNR, CDR2 FQNEAQ (reference sequence). V gave up 6 bases and J gave up 5 bases; unmatched junction bases: 7. The length of the CDR3 is 16 residues. DNA of the CDR3: TGTGCCAGCAGGCCGGGACTAGCGGGAGGCGGGGAGACCCAGTACTTC. Translating it yields CASRPGLAGGGETQYF.

The CDR3 loop is CASIKAGVPQETQYF. The DNA for the CDR3 is TGTGCCAGCATCAAGGCAGGAGTCCCCCAAGAGACCCAGTACTTC. The rearrangement uses TRBV7-9 and TRBJ2-5; D call uncertain. Germline CDR1 SEHNR, CDR2 FQNEAQ (reference sequence). Trimming removed 7 bases at V and 1 base at J, with 16 bases between. The CDR3 extends over 15 amino acids.

J is TRBJ1-3 and V is TRBV7-6; TRBD1 is a possible D gene (5 bases). CDR3 size: 16 residues. Trimming removed 0 bases at V and 0 bases at J, with 9 bases between. Germline-derived CDR1 and CDR2 are SGHVS and FNYEAQ. The CDR3 reads CASSLAGASSGNTIYF. CDR3 nucleotide sequence: TGTGCCAGCAGCTTAGCAGGGGCTTCCTCTGGAAACACCATATATTTT.

In this sample, this clone turned up a few times. This rearrangement joins TRBV27 to TRBJ2-7; 7 bases map to TRBD2. The CDR3 loop spans 19 amino acids. Trimming took 5 bases from V and 1 from J; bases not matched to a gene: 20. Germline CDR1 and CDR2: MNHEY and SMNVEV (reference sequence). The CDR3 region has the DNA TGTGCCAGCAGTCCCCCCTCCGGGAGGATGTTTGCGGGTTCCTACGAGCAGTACTTC. This encodes CASSPPSGRMFAGSYEQYF.

The table lists this clone with a few counts. This chain links TRBV10-2 with TRBJ2-3, with 8 bases that match TRBD2. V gave up 5 bases and J gave up 5 bases; unmatched junction bases: 6. CDR3 length: 14 amino acids. Germline values: CDR1 WSHSY, CDR2 SAAADI. CDR3 DNA: TGCGCCAGCAGTCGACTAGCGATGGTAGATACGCAGTATTTT. This encodes CASSRLAMVDTQYF.

The chain couples TRBV7-9 to TRBJ2-7; D uncertain. V gave up 8 bases and J gave up 2 bases, with 7 bases separating them. The CDR3 is 11 amino acids. CDR1 SEHNR and CDR2 FQNEAQ come from the germline V gene (reference sequence). This chain's CDR3 is CASGKTYEQYF. CDR3 nucleotide sequence: TGTGCCAGCGGTAAGACCTACGAGCAGTACTTC. The full variable domain, completed using reference TRBV7-9 and TRBJ2-7, is DTGVSQNPRHKITKRGQNVTFRCDPISEHNRLYWYRQTLGQGPEFLTYFQNEAQLEKSRLLSDRFSAERPKGSFSTLEIQRTEQGDSAMYLCASGKTYEQYFGPGTRLTVT.

The chain has TRBV19 and TRBJ1-5; D is perhaps TRBD1 (5 bases). Trimming shortened V by 3 bases and J by 7 bases, and 7 bases separated the two germline ends. Germline assignment: CDR1 LNHDA and CDR2 SQIVND (reference sequence). The CDR3 covers 12 residues. This CDR3 reads CASSIGGQPQHF. The CDR3 DNA is TGTGCCAGTAGTATTGGGGGGCAGCCCCAGCATTTT.

This clone appeared a few times. This sequence joins TRBV5-4 and TRBJ2-1, with D maybe TRBD1 (5 bases). The ends were cut back, 3 bases at V and 2 bases at J, with 12 bases in the middle. Germline CDR1 SGHNT, CDR2 YYREEE (reference sequence). CDR3 length: 15 residues. The CDR3 coding sequence is TGTGCCAGCAGCTCACAGGACCTCCCCTACAATGAGCAGTTCTTC. Protein product: CASSSQDLPYNEQFF.

The CDR3 DNA reads as TGTGCCAGTAGTTTCACAGGGGGCGCGGGGGGGCAGCCCCAGCATTTT. It translates to CASSFTGGAGGQPQHF. The chain employs TRBV19 and TRBJ1-5; 9 bases match TRBD1. The V gene's germline CDR1 is LNHDA and CDR2 SQIVND (reference sequence). CDR3 size: 16 residues. V lost 5 bases to trimming and J lost 7 bases; unmatched junction nucleotides: 12.

The genes are TRBV9 and TRBJ2-5; maybe TRBD1 (5 bases). Germline lookup yields CDR1 SGDLS and CDR2 YYNGEE. The CDR3 has 14 amino acids. V dropped 4 bases and J dropped 0 bases, with 10 bases sitting between them. CDR3 protein: CASSPQAYQETQYF. The DNA of the CDR3 is TGTGCCAGCAGCCCACAGGCGTACCAAGAGACCCAGTACTTC.

This clone was recorded once. The chain recombines TRBV21-1 with TRBJ2-7; TRBD2, the table's D call, lacks a check against the DNA. TRBV21-1 has pseudogene status. This CDR3 has 16 residues. The CDR3, as DNA: TGTGCCAGCAGCTTGATGGCTAGCGGGCTCGTCTACGAGCAGTACTTC. Translation: CASSLMASGLVYEQYF.

The chain uses TRBV6-5 and TRBJ1-4, with D unresolved. Trimming removed 2 bases from V and 2 bases from J, with 9 bases in between. The V gene's germline CDR1 is MNHEY and CDR2 SVGAGI. The CDR3 totals 15 residues. This CDR3 is CASSYDGKTNEKLFF. The CDR3 DNA reads as TGTGCCAGCAGTTACGATGGGAAGACTAATGAAAAACTGTTTTTT.

The chain has TRBV4-1 and TRBJ1-6, with TRBD1 matching 7 bases. Germline V lookup: CDR1 MGHRA, CDR2 YSYEKL. The length of the CDR3 is 13 residues. The V segment lost 3 bases and the J segment 8 bases; nucleotides outside the gene matches: 1. The CDR3 DNA is TGCGCCAGCAGCCACACAGGGGATTCACCCCTCCACTTT. Its protein product is CASSHTGDSPLHF.

This clone was picked up one time. The chain's CDR3 is CASVRGDGEQFF. In DNA, the CDR3 is TGTGCCAGCGTTCGAGGGGACGGTGAGCAGTTCTTC. The chain recombines TRBV2 with TRBJ2-1; D is perhaps TRBD1 or TRBD2 (5 bases each). V was pared by 8 bases and J by 9 bases, with 14 bases between. The CDR3 totals 12 residues. Germline V lookup: CDR1 SNHLY, CDR2 FYNNEI.

In its sample, this clone was seen a few times. The chain joins TRBV5-8 to TRBJ2-5, with 15 bases matching TRBD2. The CDR3 totals 19 residues. The V and J ends lost 1 base and 1 base, in that order; junction bases with no gene match: 8. Per the germline V gene, CDR1 is SGHTS and CDR2 is YDEGEE. CDR3 in DNA: TGTGCCAGCAGCTTGTTTTGGACTAGCGGGAGGGGATCCCAAGAGACCCAGTACTTC. This translates into CASSLFWTSGRGSQETQYF.

The rearrangement joins TRBV4-1 to TRBJ1-3, with TRBD1 identical over 8 bases. Germline V gene data show CDR1 as MGHRA and CDR2 as YSYEKL. This CDR3 spans 19 amino acids. V lost 4 bases and J lost 3; bases outside the gene matches: 17. The CDR3 DNA reads TGCGCCAGCAGCCCCCCAGCGGGACAGGTCCTCTGGAGTGGAAACACCATATATTTT. This encodes CASSPPAGQVLWSGNTIYF.